Detailed here is one T cell receptor (beta chain). Its specificity is not known. This sample was taken from a study of T cells in tumors after PD-1 blockade. Points from the study as a whole: Peripheral recruitment is suggested, as some novel exhausted tumor clones were in pre-treatment blood.

The germline gives CDR1 PRHDT, CDR2 FYEKMQ (reference sequence). This CDR3 spans 19 amino acids. Trimming cost V 0 bases and J 0 bases, with 18 bases left between them. Using immunoSEQ multiplex PCR, the repertoire was profiled, and TCRdb retains in-frame clones only, with some absent. The table lists tens of thousands of clones, about 82% of them singletons, with under 15% in the top ten. This material consisted of PBMCs, taken before anti-PD-1 treatment. The chain combines TRBV13 with TRBJ1-3; tentatively, D is TRBD1 (5 bases). This receptor was obtained from a human donor with basal cell carcinoma. In DNA, the CDR3 is TGTGCCAGCAGCTTAGGAGGAGGGAGTGAGGGGCTCTCTGGAAACACCATATATTTT. Its translation: CASSLGGGSEGLSGNTIYF.